The clone carrying this T cell receptor gamma chain is termed medium-sized. Within the sample, other DNA sequences also encode this same CDR3. The record originates from a study of human gamma delta and Vdelta1 T cells. TCRdb reanalyzed the PCR reads using CATT. Of 700 to 950 gamma-chain clones listed, roughly 3.7% are singletons. Per germline, CDR1 GITISATS and CDR2 ISYDGTV (reference sequence). J gave up 10 bases and V 12 bases, and 15 bases lay outside the gene matches. CDR3 length: 11 amino acids. The source of this sequence is a human donor in good health. The sample taken for sequencing was naive CD27+ Vdelta1 gamma-delta T cells from blood. The chain links TRGV9 to TRGJ1 or TRGJ2. CDR3 amino acids: CAGWEVGKKLF. The DNA of the CDR3 is TGTGCCGGGTGGGAGGTTGGCAAGAAACTCTTT.